This T cell receptor beta chain was profiled in a study of blood T cell repertoires in COVID-19 (dated by TCRdb to 2018 to 2021). Turning to the overall study: Collaborator samples came from the United States, Italy and Spain and covered acute and convalescent phases of COVID-19. The dataset comprised deeply sampled blood TCRbeta repertoires from subjects exposed to, actively infected with, or recovered from COVID-19. The samples were drawn from the first 160 participants of the ongoing ImmuneRACE study and from 950 to 1,500 subjects provided by 6 global collaborators. A de-identified subject ID, COVID-19 status, age in years and sex were almost always included in the sample metadata. The material from the prospective study consisted of cDNA or gDNA derived from T cells, B-cell-depleted T cells, or PBMCs. The repertoires were released in a freely available public database meant as a resource for research on the immune response to SARS-CoV-2. HLA class I and class II types, where available, came from metadata supplied by the sample provider rather than from assay-based typing. What the study reported, not specific to this receptor: Clinical and demographic metadata were provided uncurated, with the amount varying by source and participant.

CDR3 length: 17 amino acids, cysteine to phenylalanine. Here the CDR3 DNA is all that survives: 51 bases in frame from base 1. V drops 4 bases and J drops 4 bases, leaving 21 bases in between. CDR1 and CDR2 are read off the germline V gene as MGHRA and YSYEKL. The immunoSEQ Assay, a bias-controlled multiplex PCR, was used to amplify TCRbeta CDR3 regions from genomic DNA. The original pipeline was this. Within the assay, amplification of reference gene primers was used to estimate how many nucleated cells each sample contained. To quantify the absolute abundance of each unique TCRbeta CDR3 rearrangement, sequence reads were collapsed and filtered. Productive Simpson clonality was computed per sample as the square root of Simpson's diversity index over productive rearrangements. Drawn from immuneACCESS, this table holds only the in-frame rearrangements with V and J called that TCRdb kept. Clones are partly lost; checked studies trace under half to an unresolved V gene and leave the rest unexplained. The DNA gave D and trimming, while V, J and clone size come from that table. For this sample there are roughly 220,000 clones; about 85% appear just once. About 20% of the sample belongs to the ten largest clones.

Each collaborating institution followed its own protocols to collect whole blood in K2EDTA tubes. Collaborator samples were shipped for TCRbeta analysis as frozen whole blood, isolated PBMCs, or DNA extracted from either sample type. Concerning this clone itself: Which antigen it targets is not known. The input lacks base qualities; no much larger clone sits a single base away.

Sequenced material: peripheral blood. The chain uses TRBV4-1 and TRBJ2-3, with a weak D call of TRBD2 (6 bases match). This TCR was recovered from a man under 40 with active or convalescent COVID-19. The nucleotides are TGCGCCAGCAGCCCCGTAATGGGGCGGGGCGGGGCAGATACGCAGTATTTT. This sequence encodes CASSPVMGRGGADTQYF.